This T cell receptor (beta chain) was identified during a study of T cells in Graves' hyperthyroidism and ophthalmopathy. About the research overall: Peripheral blood was obtained at initial diagnosis, preceding any treatment.

About this clonotype itself: What it binds is unknown.

Patients with uncontrolled infections, other autoimmune diseases, pregnancy or lactation were excluded. Isolation of PBMCs was performed on about 10 ml fresh peripheral blood. TCR beta CDR3 regions were amplified from RNA transcripts. Primed by the HTBI set, a first-round RT-PCR was run on the TCR CDR3. TCRdb analysed the multiplex PCR reads with MiXCR anew, one entry per CDR3 protein. Of over 500,000 distinct CDR3 sequences listed, 17% were seen once; the top ten hold around 17%. Study observations and caveats: Within blood appeared most thyroid clonotypes that had expanded above 0.001.

Sequencing was carried out using blood. This clonotype originated in a woman under 30 with Graves' ophthalmopathy.

CDR3 sequence: CSKNGQAGNEQFF. The DNA of the CDR3 is TGCAGCAAAAACGGACAGGCGGGGAATGAGCAGTTCTTC. The chain recombines TRBV20-1 with TRBJ2-1, with D tentatively TRBD1 (7 bases). The germline CDR1 and CDR2 sequences are DFQATT and SNEGSKA (reference sequence). The CDR3 runs 13 residues.